The rows below give T cell receptor beta chains drawn from one sample of a study of PD-1 blockade in mismatch repair-deficient tumors. This table comes from immunoSEQ multiplex PCR, and its TCRdb copy is limited to in-frame clones, with some not included. The sample has roughly 45,000 clones, roughly 82% seen once. Here the sequenced sample was PBMCs, taken before pembrolizumab treatment. Receptors originate from an adult with mismatch repair-deficient cancer. CDR3s include the opening cysteine and the closing phenylalanine or tryptophan. Fields, in order: V gene, J gene, D gene, clone size, CDR3 protein, CDR3 DNA. A D gene is named only where the DNA matches it firmly. Not all rows give a size; the values are once, few, many and, for expanded clones, a class.

TRBV19	TRBJ2-1	.	.	CASSPVAEQINNEQFF	TGTGCCAGTAGTCCTGTAGCGGAGCAAATAAACAATGAGCAGTTCTTC
TRBV11-1	TRBJ1-2	TRBD1	few	CASYGTGANYGYTF	TGTGCCAGCTATGGGACAGGGGCTAACTATGGCTACACCTTC
TRBV4-3	TRBJ1-1	.	.	CASSQDMNTEAFF	TGCGCCAGCAGCCAAGATATGAACACTGAAGCTTTCTTT
TRBV4-1	TRBJ1-1	TRBD1	.	CASSQDPGQGNRAFF	TGCGCCAGCAGCCAGGACCCGGGACAGGGCAACCGGGCTTTCTTT
TRBV6-5	TRBJ1-2	.	.	CASSYSIGYRDYGYTF	TGTGCCAGCAGTTACTCCATAGGGTATCGGGACTATGGCTACACCTTC
TRBV11-2	TRBJ2-2	TRBD2	.	CASSLVSGRADDTGELFF	TGTGCCAGCAGCTTAGTTAGCGGGAGGGCCGATGACACCGGGGAGCTGTTTTTT
TRBV27	TRBJ1-5	.	.	CASRDSNQPQHF	TGTGCCAGCAGAGATAGCAATCAGCCCCAGCATTTT
TRBV23-1	TRBJ2-1	.	.	CASSQRNEQFF	TGCGCCAGCAGTCAGCGGAATGAGCAGTTCTTC
TRBV2	TRBJ1-1	.	few	CASSERGMNTEAFF	TGTGCCAGCAGTGAGCGGGGAATGAACACTGAAGCTTTCTTT
TRBV11-2	TRBJ1-2	.	.	CASSLAGGISRYTF	TGTGCCAGCAGCTTAGCCGGGGGGATTTCTCGCTACACCTTC
TRBV9	TRBJ2-2	TRBD1	.	CASSVGTGIAGELFF	TGTGCCAGCAGCGTTGGGACAGGGATCGCCGGGGAGCTGTTTTTT
TRBV27	TRBJ2-7	TRBD2	.	CASSLGLREARYEQYF	TGTGCCAGCAGTCTGGGATTGCGGGAGGCGCGCTACGAGCAGTACTTC
TRBV7-2	TRBJ2-3	.	.	CASSLDADASTDTQYF	TGTGCCAGCAGCTTAGACGCGGATGCTAGCACAGATACGCAGTATTTT
TRBV21-1	TRBJ1-2	.	.	CASSKGGQADYGYTF	TGTGCCAGCAGCAAAGGGGGTCAGGCGGACTATGGCTACACCTTC
TRBV29-1	TRBJ1-2	TRBD1	.	CSVSGQGTGGYTF	TGCAGCGTTTCGGGACAGGGAACGGGTGGCTACACCTTC
TRBV28	TRBJ2-2	TRBD2	.	CASSTSGGTGELFF	TGTGCCAGCAGTACTAGCGGGGGAACCGGGGAGCTGTTTTTT
TRBV28	TRBJ1-5	.	.	CASSFYGSRGNQPQHF	TGTGCCAGCAGCTTCTACGGCTCCAGGGGTAATCAGCCCCAGCATTTT
TRBV2	TRBJ2-2	TRBD1	.	CASRTGGAGELFF	TGTGCCAGCAGGACAGGGGGAGCCGGGGAGCTGTTTTTT
TRBV7-3	TRBJ2-1	TRBD2	.	CASSQHSGLAANNEQFF	TGTGCCAGCAGCCAGCATTCCGGACTAGCGGCAAACAATGAGCAGTTCTTC
TRBV5-1	TRBJ2-5	.	.	CASSLGVFGETQYF	TGCGCCAGCAGCTTGGGCGTTTTTGGGGAGACCCAGTACTTC
TRBV13	TRBJ1-2	.	few	CASSLVHDGYTF	TGTGCCAGCAGCTTGGTCCATGATGGCTACACCTTC
TRBV28	TRBJ2-1	.	.	CASSLPDWSYNEQFF	TGTGCCAGCAGTTTACCGGACTGGTCCTACAATGAGCAGTTCTTC
TRBV7-2	TRBJ2-7	.	few	CASSLEIRREQYF	TGTGCCAGCAGCTTAGAGATCAGGCGCGAGCAGTACTTC
TRBV30	TRBJ2-1	TRBD2	medium-sized	CAWSGLAGTSDEQFF	TGTGCCTGGAGTGGATTAGCGGGGACTAGCGATGAGCAGTTCTTC
TRBV27	TRBJ1-4	TRBD1	.	CASSFYPPSGGGGEKLFF	TGTGCCAGCAGTTTTTACCCCCCCTCAGGGGGCGGAGGTGAAAAACTGTTTTTT